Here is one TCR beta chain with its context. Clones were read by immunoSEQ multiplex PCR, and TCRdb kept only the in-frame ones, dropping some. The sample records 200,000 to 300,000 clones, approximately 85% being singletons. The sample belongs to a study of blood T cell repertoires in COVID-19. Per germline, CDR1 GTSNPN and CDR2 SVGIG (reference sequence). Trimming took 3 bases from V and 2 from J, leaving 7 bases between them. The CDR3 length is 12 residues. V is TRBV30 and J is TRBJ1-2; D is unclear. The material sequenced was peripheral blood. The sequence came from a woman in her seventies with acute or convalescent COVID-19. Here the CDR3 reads CAWRAANYGYTF. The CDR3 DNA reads TGTGCCTGGAGGGCGGCCAACTATGGCTACACCTTC.